This T cell receptor (beta chain) emerged from a study of spatial heterogeneity in lung cancer. On the study more broadly: Sequencing consistently turned up more beta-chain sequences than alpha-chain sequences.

Comment on this clonotype: Its antigen is unidentified.

V gave up 4 bases and J gave up 2 bases, with 8 bases separating them. The CDR3 spans 14 residues. Documented time point: sample taken at primary tumor resection. Whole RNA, isolated from tumor, nontumor lung or frozen PBMC, was sequenced without prior sorting. The study's findings and limits: For expanded intratumoral alpha and beta TCRs, counts tracked tumor mutation counts.

A unique molecular identifier was attached to every TCR cDNA molecule. One entry per CDR3 protein, called by TCRdb with MiXCR from the 5' RACE reads. Of 18,000 or so distinct CDR3 sequences in the sample, roughly 6% are singletons; the top ten hold approximately 10%. The sequence was obtained from a female donor with early-stage non-small cell lung cancer. V usage is TRBV12-3 or TRBV12-4 and J usage is TRBJ2-2; no firm D call. The sequenced sample was lung tumor tissue, obtained at surgery. The CDR3 sequence is CASSSHSNTGELFF. DNA of the CDR3: TGTGCCAGCAGTTCCCACTCTAACACCGGGGAGCTGTTTTTT.